This T cell receptor beta chain was sequenced in a study of cytomegalovirus exposure and HLA in healthy donors. The germline CDR1 and CDR2 sequences are LGHNA and YSLEER. Unmatched junction bases numbered 5, after V lost 0 bases and J lost 4 bases. The CDR3 consists of 15 residues. The PCR contained 60 Vbeta and 13 Jbeta primers. The table came from immunoSEQ multiplex PCR; TCRdb's copy has only in-frame clones and leaves some out. This repertoire shows around 190,000 clones, 79% found once; its top ten account for under 4.5%. Sequenced sample: PBMCs. The chain employs TRBV4-3 and TRBJ1-2; 7 bases map to TRBD1. This TCR was sampled from a woman under 40 in good health and CMV-seropositive. The CDR3 DNA reads as TGCGCCAGCAGCCAAGATCGTGGGACAGCCTATGGCTACACCTTC. Encoded protein: CASSQDRGTAYGYTF.